The present TCR beta chain was sequenced within a study of lung T cells in sarcoidosis with Löfgren's syndrome. Study summary: Bronchoalveolar lavage fluid in sarcoidosis accumulates CD4+ T cells.

Trimming stripped 1 base from V and 10 bases from J, with 10 bases between. CDR1 SGHTA and CDR2 FQGNSA come from the germline V gene. This CDR3 contains 13 residues. In TCRdb, the reads were re-called with MiXCR into one record per CDR3 protein. This table has roughly 63,000 distinct CDR3 sequences, 21% appearing once. General study results and limits: The most expanded V genes in Löfgren's patients were reportedly TRAV12-1 and TRBV2. TRBV2 was the preferred pairing partner of TRAV12-1, with similar CDR3s.

This clonotype was observed many times. Its antigen is unknown. This clonotype was sampled from a human donor with sarcoidosis (Löfgren's syndrome or another form), or a control subject (not recorded which). The sequenced material came from CD4+ T cells from PBMCs. This chain links TRBV7-2 with TRBJ2-2; D call uncertain. DNA of the CDR3: TGTGCCAGCAGCTTAGTACTGAGGACGGAGCTGTTTTTT. It is translated as CASSLVLRTELFF.